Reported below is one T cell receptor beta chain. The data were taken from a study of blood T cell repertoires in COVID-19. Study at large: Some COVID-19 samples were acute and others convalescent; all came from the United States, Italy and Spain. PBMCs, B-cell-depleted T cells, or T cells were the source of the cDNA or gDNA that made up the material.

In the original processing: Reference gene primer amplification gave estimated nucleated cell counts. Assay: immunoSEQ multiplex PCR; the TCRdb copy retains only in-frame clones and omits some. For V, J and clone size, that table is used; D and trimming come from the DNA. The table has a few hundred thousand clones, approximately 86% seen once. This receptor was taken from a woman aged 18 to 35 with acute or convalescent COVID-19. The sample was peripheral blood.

The CDR3 loop reads CASSYLAGGPYEQYF. DNA for the CDR3: TGTGCCAGCAGTTACCTAGCGGGAGGGCCCTACGAGCAGTACTTC. The chain employs TRBV6-5 and TRBJ2-7; TRBD2 agrees at 12 bases. The trim removed 2 bases at V and 2 bases at J, leaving 1 base unmatched. The CDR3 is made up of 15 amino acids. CDR1 is MNHEY, CDR2 SVGAGI, per germline.